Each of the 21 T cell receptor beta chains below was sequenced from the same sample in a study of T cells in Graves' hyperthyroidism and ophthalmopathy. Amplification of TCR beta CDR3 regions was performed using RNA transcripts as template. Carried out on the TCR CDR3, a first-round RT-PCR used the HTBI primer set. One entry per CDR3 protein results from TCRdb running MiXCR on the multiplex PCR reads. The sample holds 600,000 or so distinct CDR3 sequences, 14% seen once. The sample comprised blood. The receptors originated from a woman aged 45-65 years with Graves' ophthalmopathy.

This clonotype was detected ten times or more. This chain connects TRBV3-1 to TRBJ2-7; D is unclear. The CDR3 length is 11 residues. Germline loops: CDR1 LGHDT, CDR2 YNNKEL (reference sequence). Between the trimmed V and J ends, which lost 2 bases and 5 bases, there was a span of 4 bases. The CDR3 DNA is TGTGCCAGCAGCCAACTGGACGAGCAGTACTTC. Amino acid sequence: CASSQLDEQYF.

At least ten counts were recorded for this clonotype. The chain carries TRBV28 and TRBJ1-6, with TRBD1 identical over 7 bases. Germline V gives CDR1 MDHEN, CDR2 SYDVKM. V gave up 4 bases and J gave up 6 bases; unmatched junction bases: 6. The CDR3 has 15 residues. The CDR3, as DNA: TGTGCCAGCAGTTATCCGGGACAGCTTAATTCACCCCTCCACTTT. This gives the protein CASSYPGQLNSPLHF.

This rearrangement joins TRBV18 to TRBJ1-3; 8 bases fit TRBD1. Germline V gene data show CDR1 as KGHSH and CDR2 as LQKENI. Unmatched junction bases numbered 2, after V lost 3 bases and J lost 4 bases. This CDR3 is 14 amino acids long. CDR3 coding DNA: TGTGCCAGCTCACCCGGGACAGGAGGAAACACCATATATTTT. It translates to CASSPGTGGNTIYF.

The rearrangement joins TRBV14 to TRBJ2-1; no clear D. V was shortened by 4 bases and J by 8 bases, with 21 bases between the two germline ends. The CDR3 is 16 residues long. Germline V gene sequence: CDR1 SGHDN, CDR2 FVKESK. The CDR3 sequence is CASSPTIVVSRHEQFF. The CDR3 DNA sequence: TGTGCCAGCAGCCCCACTATAGTGGTGAGTCGACATGAGCAGTTCTTC.

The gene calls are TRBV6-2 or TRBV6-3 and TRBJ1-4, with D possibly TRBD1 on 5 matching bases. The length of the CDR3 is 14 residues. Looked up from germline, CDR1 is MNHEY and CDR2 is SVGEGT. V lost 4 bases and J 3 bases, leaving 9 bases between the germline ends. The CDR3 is CASSSNRPNEKLFF. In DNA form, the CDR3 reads TGTGCCAGCAGTTCCAACAGGCCTAATGAAAAACTGTTTTTT.

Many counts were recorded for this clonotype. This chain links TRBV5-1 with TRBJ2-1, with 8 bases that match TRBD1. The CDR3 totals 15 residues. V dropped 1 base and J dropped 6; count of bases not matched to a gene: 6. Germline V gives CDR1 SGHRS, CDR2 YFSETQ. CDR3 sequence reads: CASSLSGQALNEQFF. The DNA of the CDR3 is TGCGCCAGCAGCTTGTCGGGACAGGCTCTCAATGAGCAGTTCTTC.

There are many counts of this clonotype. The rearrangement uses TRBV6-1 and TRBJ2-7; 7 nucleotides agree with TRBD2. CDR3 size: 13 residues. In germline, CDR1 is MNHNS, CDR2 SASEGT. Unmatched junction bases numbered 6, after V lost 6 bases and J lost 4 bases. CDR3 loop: CASREGLPYEQYF. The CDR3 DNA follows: TGTGCCAGCAGAGAGGGACTACCATACGAGCAGTACTTC.

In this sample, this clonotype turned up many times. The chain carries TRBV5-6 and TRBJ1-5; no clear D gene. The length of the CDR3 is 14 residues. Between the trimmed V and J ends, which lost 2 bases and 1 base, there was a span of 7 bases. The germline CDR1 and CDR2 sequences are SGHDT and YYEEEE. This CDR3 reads CASSFTGSNQPQHF. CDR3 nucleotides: TGTGCCAGCAGCTTCACCGGGAGCAATCAGCCCCAGCATTTT. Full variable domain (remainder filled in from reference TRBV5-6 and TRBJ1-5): DAGVTQSPTHLIKTRGQQVTLRCSPKSGHDTVSWYQQALGQGPQFIFQYYEEEERQRGNFPDRFSGHQFPNYSSELNVNALLLGDSALYLCASSFTGSNQPQHFGDGTRLSIL.

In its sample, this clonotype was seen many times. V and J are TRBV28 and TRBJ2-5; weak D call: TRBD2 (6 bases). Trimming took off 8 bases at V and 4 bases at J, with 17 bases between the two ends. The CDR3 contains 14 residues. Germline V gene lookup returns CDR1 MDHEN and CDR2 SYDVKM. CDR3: CASEQAGLVETQYF. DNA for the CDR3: TGTGCCAGCGAGCAGGCGGGACTGGTAGAGACCCAGTACTTC.

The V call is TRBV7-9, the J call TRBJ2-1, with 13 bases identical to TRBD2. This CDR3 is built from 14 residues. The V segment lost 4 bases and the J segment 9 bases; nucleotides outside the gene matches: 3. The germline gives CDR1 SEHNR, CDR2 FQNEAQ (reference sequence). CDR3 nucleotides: TGTGCCAGCAGCTCCGGGACTAGCGGGACTGAGCAGTTCTTC. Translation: CASSSGTSGTEQFF.

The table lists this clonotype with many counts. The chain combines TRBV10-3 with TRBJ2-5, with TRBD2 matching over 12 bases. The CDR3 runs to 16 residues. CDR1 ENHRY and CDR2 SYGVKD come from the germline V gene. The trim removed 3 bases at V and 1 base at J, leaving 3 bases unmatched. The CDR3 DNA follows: TGTGCCATCAGTGACACTAGCGGGAGGTTCCAAGAGACCCAGTACTTC. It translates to CAISDTSGRFQETQYF.

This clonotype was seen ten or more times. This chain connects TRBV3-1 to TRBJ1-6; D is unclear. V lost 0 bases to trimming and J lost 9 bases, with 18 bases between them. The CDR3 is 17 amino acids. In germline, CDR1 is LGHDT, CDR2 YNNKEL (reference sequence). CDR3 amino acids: CASSQDGRHPAASPLHF. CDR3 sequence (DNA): TGTGCCAGCAGCCAAGATGGTAGACACCCCGCCGCTTCACCCCTCCACTTT.

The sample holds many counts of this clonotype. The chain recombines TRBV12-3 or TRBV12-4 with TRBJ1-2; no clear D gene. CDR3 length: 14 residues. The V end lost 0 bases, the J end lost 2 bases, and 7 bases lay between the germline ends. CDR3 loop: CASSLALKNYGYTF. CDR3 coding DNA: TGTGCCAGCAGTTTAGCCTTGAAAAACTATGGCTACACCTTC.

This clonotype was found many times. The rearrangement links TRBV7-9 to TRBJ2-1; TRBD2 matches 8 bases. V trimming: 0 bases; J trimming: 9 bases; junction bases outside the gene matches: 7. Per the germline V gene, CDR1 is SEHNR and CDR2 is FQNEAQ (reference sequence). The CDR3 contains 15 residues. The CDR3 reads CASSLAERELGEQFF. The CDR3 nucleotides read TGTGCCAGCAGCTTAGCGGAGCGGGAGTTGGGTGAGCAGTTCTTC.

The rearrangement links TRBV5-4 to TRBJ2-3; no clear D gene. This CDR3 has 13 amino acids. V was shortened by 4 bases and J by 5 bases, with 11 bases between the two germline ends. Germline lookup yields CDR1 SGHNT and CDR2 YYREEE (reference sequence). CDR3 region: CASSPPFKDTQYF. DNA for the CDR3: TGTGCCAGCAGCCCCCCCTTTAAAGATACGCAGTATTTT.

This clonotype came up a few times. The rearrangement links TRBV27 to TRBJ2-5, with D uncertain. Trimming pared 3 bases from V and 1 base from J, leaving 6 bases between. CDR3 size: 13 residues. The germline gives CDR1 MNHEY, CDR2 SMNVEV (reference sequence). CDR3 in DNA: TGTGCCAGCAGTTTCAGGTTCCAAGAGACCCAGTACTTC. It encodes CASSFRFQETQYF.

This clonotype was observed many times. In DNA, the CDR3 is TGTGCCAGCAGCTCGCCTCGGACAGGGGTGGGCACCGGGGAGCTGTTTTTT. Translated: CASSSPRTGVGTGELFF. V gene TRBV7-2 combines with J gene TRBJ2-2; 9 positions agree with TRBD1. The V and J ends lost 4 bases and 4 bases, in that order; junction bases with no gene match: 10. This CDR3 contains 17 residues. Germline loops: CDR1 SGHTA, CDR2 FQGNSA.

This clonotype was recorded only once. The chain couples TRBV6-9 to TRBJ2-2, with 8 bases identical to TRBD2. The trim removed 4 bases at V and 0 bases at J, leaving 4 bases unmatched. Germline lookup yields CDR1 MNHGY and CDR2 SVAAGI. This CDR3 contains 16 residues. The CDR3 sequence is CASSSPGLANTGELFF. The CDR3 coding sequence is TGTGCCAGCAGTTCTCCGGGACTAGCGAACACCGGGGAGCTGTTTTTT.

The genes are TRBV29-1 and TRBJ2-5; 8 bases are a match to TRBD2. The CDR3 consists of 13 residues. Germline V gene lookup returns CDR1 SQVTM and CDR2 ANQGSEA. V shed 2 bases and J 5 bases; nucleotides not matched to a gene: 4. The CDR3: CSVEWTSRETQYF. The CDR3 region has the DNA TGCAGCGTTGAATGGACTAGCCGGGAGACCCAGTACTTC.

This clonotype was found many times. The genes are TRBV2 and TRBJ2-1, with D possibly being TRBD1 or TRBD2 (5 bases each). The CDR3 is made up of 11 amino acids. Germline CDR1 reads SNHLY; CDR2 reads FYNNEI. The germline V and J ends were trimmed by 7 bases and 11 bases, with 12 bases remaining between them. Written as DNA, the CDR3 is TGTGCCAGCACTTATTGGGACCAGCAGTTCTTC. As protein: CASTYWDQQFF. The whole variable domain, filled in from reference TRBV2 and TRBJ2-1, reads EPEVTQTPSHQVTQMGQEVILRCVPISNHLYFYWYRQILGQKVEFLVSFYNNEISEKSEIFDDQFSVERPDGSNFTLKIRSTKLEDSAMYFCASTYWDQQFFGPGTRLTVL.

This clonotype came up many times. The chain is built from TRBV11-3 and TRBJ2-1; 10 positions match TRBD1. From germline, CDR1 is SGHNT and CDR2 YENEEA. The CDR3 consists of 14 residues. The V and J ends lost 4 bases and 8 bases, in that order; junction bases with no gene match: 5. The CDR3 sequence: CASSYPDRGDEQFF. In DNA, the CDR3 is TGTGCCAGCAGCTACCCGGACAGGGGGGATGAGCAGTTCTTC.